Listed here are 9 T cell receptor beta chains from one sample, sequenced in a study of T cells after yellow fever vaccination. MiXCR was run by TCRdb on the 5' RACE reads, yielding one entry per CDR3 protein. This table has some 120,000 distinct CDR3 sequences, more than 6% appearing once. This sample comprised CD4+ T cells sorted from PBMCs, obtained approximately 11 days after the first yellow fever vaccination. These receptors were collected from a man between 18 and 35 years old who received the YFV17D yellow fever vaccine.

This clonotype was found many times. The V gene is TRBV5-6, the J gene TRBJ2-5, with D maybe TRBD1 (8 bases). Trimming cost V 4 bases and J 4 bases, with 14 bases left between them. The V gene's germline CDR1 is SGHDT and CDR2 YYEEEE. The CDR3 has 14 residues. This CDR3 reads CASSRTGRGETQYF. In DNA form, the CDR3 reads TGTGCCAGCAGCCGGACAGGGAGGGGAGAGACCCAGTACTTC.

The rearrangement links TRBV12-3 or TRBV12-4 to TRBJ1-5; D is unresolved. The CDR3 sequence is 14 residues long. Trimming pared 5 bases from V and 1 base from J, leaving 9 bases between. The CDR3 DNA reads TGTGCCAGCAGTCCTCGACGGAGCAATCAGCCCCAGCATTTT. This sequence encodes CASSPRRSNQPQHF.

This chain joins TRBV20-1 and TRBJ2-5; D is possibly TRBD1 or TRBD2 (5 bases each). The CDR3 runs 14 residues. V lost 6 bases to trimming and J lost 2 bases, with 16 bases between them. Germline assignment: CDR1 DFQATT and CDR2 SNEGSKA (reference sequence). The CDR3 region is CSAPEGRLQETQYF. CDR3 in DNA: TGCAGTGCCCCAGAGGGGCGGTTGCAAGAGACCCAGTACTTC.

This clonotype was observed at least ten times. CDR3 coding DNA: TGTGCCAGCAGTCGACAGGCTAGCTCCTACGAGCAGTACGTC. It encodes CASSRQASSYEQYV. This chain uses TRBV6-2 or TRBV6-3 with TRBJ2-7; D is possibly TRBD1 (6 bases). Trimming pared 5 bases from V and 0 bases from J, leaving 11 bases between. CDR1 and CDR2 (germline): MNHEY, SVGEGT. The CDR3 has 14 amino acids.

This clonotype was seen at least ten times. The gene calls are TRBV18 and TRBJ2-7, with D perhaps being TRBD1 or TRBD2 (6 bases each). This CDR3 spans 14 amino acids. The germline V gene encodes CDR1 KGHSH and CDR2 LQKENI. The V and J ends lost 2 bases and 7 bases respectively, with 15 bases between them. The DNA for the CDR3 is TGTGCCAGCTCACCATACAGGGAGGAAGGGGAGCAGTACTTC. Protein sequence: CASSPYREEGEQYF.

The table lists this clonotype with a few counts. The CDR3 DNA is TGCGCCAGCAGCTTGGCGGCCCCTAGAAACACCGGGGAGCTGTTTTTT. Encoded protein: CASSLAAPRNTGELFF. The V gene is TRBV5-1, the J gene TRBJ2-2, with unresolved D. V lost 0 bases, J lost 2 bases, and 11 bases lay in between. CDR1 and CDR2 from the germline V gene are SGHRS and YFSETQ. This CDR3 has 16 residues.

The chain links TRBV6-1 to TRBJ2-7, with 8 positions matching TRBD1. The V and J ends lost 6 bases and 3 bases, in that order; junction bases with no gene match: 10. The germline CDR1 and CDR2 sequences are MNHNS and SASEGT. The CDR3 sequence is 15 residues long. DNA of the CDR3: TGTGCCAGCAGCCCGCAGGGGGCTCAAATCTACGAGCAGTACGTC. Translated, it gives CASSPQGAQIYEQYV.

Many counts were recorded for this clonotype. In DNA, the CDR3 is TGCAGCGTTGAAGGGACCCGTCCAGATACGCAGTATTTT. This codes for CSVEGTRPDTQYF. This sequence joins TRBV29-1 and TRBJ2-3; no definite D call. V gave up 1 base and J gave up 4 bases, with 9 bases separating them. The CDR3 runs to 13 residues. Germline-derived CDR1 and CDR2 are SQVTM and ANQGSEA.

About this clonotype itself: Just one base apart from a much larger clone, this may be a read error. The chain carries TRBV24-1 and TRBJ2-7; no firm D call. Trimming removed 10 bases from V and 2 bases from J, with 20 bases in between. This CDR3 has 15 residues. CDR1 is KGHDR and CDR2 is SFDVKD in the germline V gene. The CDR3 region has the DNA TGTGCCACTCCTGGACGGGCCCACACCCCCTACGAGCAGTACGTC. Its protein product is CATPGRAHTPYEQYV.